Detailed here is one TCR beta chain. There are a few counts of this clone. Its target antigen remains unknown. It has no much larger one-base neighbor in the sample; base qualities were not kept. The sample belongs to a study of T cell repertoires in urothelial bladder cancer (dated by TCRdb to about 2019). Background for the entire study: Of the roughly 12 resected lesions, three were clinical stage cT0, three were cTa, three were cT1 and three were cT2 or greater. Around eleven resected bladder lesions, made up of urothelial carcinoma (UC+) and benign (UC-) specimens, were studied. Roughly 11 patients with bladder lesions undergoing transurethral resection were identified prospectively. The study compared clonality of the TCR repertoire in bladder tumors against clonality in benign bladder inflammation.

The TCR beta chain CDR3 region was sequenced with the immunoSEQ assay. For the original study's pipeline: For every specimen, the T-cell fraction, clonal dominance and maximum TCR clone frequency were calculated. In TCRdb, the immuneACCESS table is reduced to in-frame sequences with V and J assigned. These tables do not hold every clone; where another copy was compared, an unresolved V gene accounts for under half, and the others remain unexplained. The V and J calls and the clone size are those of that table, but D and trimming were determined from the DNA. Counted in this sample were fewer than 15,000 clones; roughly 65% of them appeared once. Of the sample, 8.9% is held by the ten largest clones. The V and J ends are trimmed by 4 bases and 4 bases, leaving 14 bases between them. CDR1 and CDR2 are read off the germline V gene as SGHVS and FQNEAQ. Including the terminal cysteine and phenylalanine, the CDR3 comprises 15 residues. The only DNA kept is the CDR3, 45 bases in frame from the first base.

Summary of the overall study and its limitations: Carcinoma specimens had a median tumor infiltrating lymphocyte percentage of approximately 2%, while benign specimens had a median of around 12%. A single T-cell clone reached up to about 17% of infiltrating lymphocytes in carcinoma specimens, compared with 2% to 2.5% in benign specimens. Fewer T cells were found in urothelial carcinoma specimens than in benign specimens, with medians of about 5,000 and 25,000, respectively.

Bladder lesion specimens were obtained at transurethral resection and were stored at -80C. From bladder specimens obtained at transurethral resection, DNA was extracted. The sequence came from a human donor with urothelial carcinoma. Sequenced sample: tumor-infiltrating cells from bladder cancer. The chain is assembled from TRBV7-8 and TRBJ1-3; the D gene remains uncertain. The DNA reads TGTGCCAGCAGCTGGAGCGCGGGGTGGGGAAACACCATATATTTT. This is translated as CASSWSAGWGNTIYF.